The 26 T cell receptor beta chains below all came from one sample that was sequenced in a study of a mutant IDH1 vaccine in newly diagnosed glioma. Their cognate antigens are unknown. Described time point: week 11, during vaccination. Each vaccine dose was 300 ug of mutant IDH1 20-mer peptide, with topical imiquimod. The table came from immunoSEQ multiplex PCR; TCRdb's copy has only in-frame clones and leaves some out. The sample lists 55,000 or so clones; more than 85% were seen once. The source material was PBMCs, sampled from a glioma patient whose treatment included an IDH1 peptide vaccine. The origin of the receptors is a man aged 50-60 years with glioma.

The chain is built from TRBV2 and TRBJ2-4; 10 bases are shared with TRBD2. V lost 6 bases and J lost 1; bases outside the gene matches: 6. The CDR3 loop spans 16 amino acids. Germline-derived CDR1 and CDR2 are SNHLY and FYNNEI. CDR3 sequence: CASRVSGLAAKNIQYF. The CDR3 DNA follows: TGTGCCAGCAGGGTTTCGGGACTAGCGGCCAAAAACATTCAGTACTTC. Drawing the rest from reference TRBV2 and TRBJ2-4, the complete variable domain is EPEVTQTPSHQVTQMGQEVILRCVPISNHLYFYWYRQILGQKVEFLVSFYNNEISEKSEIFDDQFSVERPDGSNFTLKIRSTKLEDSAMYFCASRVSGLAAKNIQYFGAGTRLSVL.

In its sample, this clone is medium-sized. This may come from a read error, since a much larger clone is one base off. Other DNA sequences in the same sample also yield this CDR3. The genes are TRBV7-9 and TRBJ2-7; D gene uncertain. Germline-derived CDR1 and CDR2 are SEHNR and FQNEAQ (reference sequence). The ends were cut back, 0 bases at V and 2 bases at J, with 2 bases in the middle. CDR3 length equals 12 residues. The CDR3 loop reads CASSLAPYEQYF. DNA of the CDR3: TGTGCCAGCAGCTTAGCCCCCTACGAGCAGTACTTC. The full variable domain, with the rest looked up from reference TRBV7-9 and TRBJ2-7, is DTGVSQNPRHKITKRGQNVTFRCDPISEHNRLYWYRQTLGQGPEFLTYFQNEAQLEKSRLLSDRFSAERPKGSFSTLEIQRTEQGDSAMYLCASSLAPYEQYFGPGTRLTVT.

The chain joins TRBV5-1 to TRBJ1-4, with TRBD1 identical over 9 bases. The CDR3 extends over 15 amino acids. The junction had 8 bases not matched to a gene; V was cut back by 3 bases and J by 8 bases. Germline CDR1 SGHRS, CDR2 YFSETQ. The CDR3 reads CASSWGQGKREKLFF. The CDR3 DNA is TGCGCCAGCAGCTGGGGACAGGGAAAAAGGGAAAAACTGTTTTTT.

V usage is TRBV5-1 and J usage is TRBJ2-3, with 9 bases fitting TRBD2. Germline V CDR1 and CDR2: SGHRS, YFSETQ. The trim removed 5 bases at V and 1 base at J, leaving 11 bases unmatched. The length of the CDR3 is 17 residues. CDR3 nucleotide sequence: TGCGCCAGCAGAGGGACTAGCCGACGTTTGGGCACAGATACGCAGTATTTT. Residues: CASRGTSRRLGTDTQYF.

The V gene is TRBV5-8, the J gene TRBJ1-6, with D perhaps matching TRBD1 (5 bases). The CDR3 loop spans 16 amino acids. V shed 4 bases and J shed 13 bases, with 24 bases lying between them. The V gene's germline CDR1 is SGHTS and CDR2 YDEGEE. CDR3 in DNA: TGTGCCAGCAGCGCCATCCGGTCCGACAGTCGGGGGCCCCTCCACTTT. This translates into CASSAIRSDSRGPLHF. The variable domain in full, completed from reference TRBV5-8 and TRBJ1-6, reads EAGVTQSPTHLIKTRGQQATLRCSPISGHTSVYWYQQALGLGLQFLLWYDEGEERNRGNFPPRFSGRQFPNYSSELNVNALELEDSALYLCASSAIRSDSRGPLHFGNGTRLTVT.

A single count supports this clone. The chain uses TRBV4-1 and TRBJ2-7; 13 nucleotides match TRBD2. Germline V lookup: CDR1 MGHRA, CDR2 YSYEKL. Germline trimming cut 5 bases from V and 5 bases from J; bases unmatched to any gene: 12. This CDR3 comprises 17 residues. CDR3: CASSSRTSGGVVDEQYF. The DNA of the CDR3 is TGCGCCAGCAGCTCAAGGACTAGCGGGGGTGTTGTGGACGAGCAGTACTTC.

This clone occurred once. The genes are TRBV7-9 and TRBJ2-2, with 11 bases matching TRBD1. The CDR3 has 16 residues. The V gene's germline CDR1 is SEHNR and CDR2 FQNEAQ (reference sequence). V shed 5 bases and J 4 bases; nucleotides not matched to a gene: 6. CDR3 residues: CASSGEGQGVTGELFF. DNA of the CDR3: TGTGCCAGCAGCGGCGAGGGACAGGGGGTCACCGGGGAGCTGTTTTTT.

This clone was detected only once. This chain joins TRBV13 and TRBJ1-3; D may be TRBD1 (6 bases). V lost 0 bases, J lost 1 base, and 7 bases lay in between. CDR1 and CDR2 (germline): PRHDT, FYEKMQ (reference sequence). The CDR3 has 15 residues. The CDR3 loop is CASSLGGTSGNTIYF. In nucleotides, the CDR3 is TGTGCCAGCAGCTTAGGTGGGACATCTGGAAACACCATATATTTT.

This chain joins TRBV20-1 and TRBJ1-1, with unresolved D. Germline CDR1 reads DFQATT; CDR2 reads SNEGSKA (reference sequence). V gave up 5 bases and J gave up 5 bases, with 6 bases separating them. This CDR3 region has 10 residues. DNA for the CDR3: TGCAGTGCTCTGCTGACTGAAGCTTTCTTT. Residues: CSALLTEAFF.

This clone is a singleton in its sample. This chain connects TRBV29-1 to TRBJ2-7; D ambiguous. Germline V gene sequence: CDR1 SQVTM, CDR2 ANQGSEA. This CDR3 region has 13 residues. V was clipped by 1 base and J by 2 bases, with 9 bases between them. CDR3 sequence: CSVEVVGTYEQYF. As DNA, the CDR3 is TGCAGCGTTGAAGTTGTCGGCACCTACGAGCAGTACTTC.

This chain uses TRBV10-3 with TRBJ2-7, with 14 bases that match TRBD2. This CDR3 region has 16 residues. J gave up 1 base and V 5 bases, and 4 bases lay outside the gene matches. Germline V gene data show CDR1 as ENHRY and CDR2 as SYGVKD. The CDR3 nucleotides are TGTGCCATCAGTACGGGACTAGCGGGGGAATCCTACGAGCAGTACTTC. This codes for CAISTGLAGESYEQYF.

The chain has TRBV11-3 and TRBJ2-7; 7 bases map to TRBD2. The ends lost 4 bases at V and 9 bases at J; junction bases unmatched: 6. Germline CDR1 SGHNT, CDR2 YENEEA. The CDR3 consists of 12 residues. The CDR3 loop reads CASSSSAGVQYF. The CDR3 bases are TGTGCCAGCAGCTCGAGCGCGGGGGTGCAGTACTTC. The whole variable domain, filled in from reference TRBV11-3 and TRBJ2-7, reads EAGVVQSPRYKIIEKKQPVAFWCNPISGHNTLYWYLQNLGQGPELLIRYENEEAVDDSQLPKDRFSAERLKGVDSTLKIQPAELGDSAVYLCASSSSAGVQYFGPGTRLTVT.

This chain connects TRBV7-3 to TRBJ2-7; D gene unclear. Trimming stripped 1 base from V and 0 bases from J, with 7 bases between. Germline-derived CDR1 and CDR2 are SGHTA and FQGTGA. The CDR3 is 14 amino acids. CDR3 residues: CASSLSGNSYEQYF. The CDR3 nucleotides are TGTGCCAGCAGCTTAAGTGGTAACTCCTACGAGCAGTACTTC.

The rearrangement uses TRBV2 and TRBJ2-2; 7 bases are a match to TRBD1. Germline V gives CDR1 SNHLY, CDR2 FYNNEI. J was trimmed by 2 bases and V by 7 bases; bases with no gene match: 4. CDR3 length: 14 amino acids. CDR3 region: CASNRDSNTGELFF. DNA of the CDR3: TGTGCCAGCAACAGGGACAGTAACACCGGGGAGCTGTTTTTT.

The chain combines TRBV5-8 with TRBJ1-2; 7 nucleotides match TRBD1. The CDR3 has 16 residues. J lost 5 bases, V lost 4 bases, and 14 bases had no gene match. In germline, CDR1 is SGHTS, CDR2 YDEGEE. CDR3 sequence (DNA): TGTGCCAGCAGCCCATTGGGGACAGCGAATATTTATGGCTACACCTTC. This translates into CASSPLGTANIYGYTF.

This sequence joins TRBV4-1 and TRBJ1-1; D gene uncertain. The ends were cut back, 4 bases at V and 0 bases at J, with 18 bases in the middle. Per germline, CDR1 MGHRA and CDR2 YSYEKL. The CDR3 spans 17 residues. CDR3 loop: CASSLSTDRVMNTEAFF. CDR3 in DNA: TGCGCCAGCAGCCTTTCCACGGATCGGGTCATGAACACTGAAGCTTTCTTT.

The chain employs TRBV2 and TRBJ2-1; D might be TRBD1 (6 bases). Germline CDR1 and CDR2: SNHLY and FYNNEI. V was clipped by 1 base and J by 0 bases, with 7 bases between them. The CDR3 is 15 residues long. The CDR3 DNA follows: TGTGCCAGCAGTGAAGGACAGGCCTCCTACAATGAGCAGTTCTTC. Amino acid sequence: CASSEGQASYNEQFF.

The chain joins TRBV28 to TRBJ2-1, with D unresolved. Between the trimmed V and J ends, which lost 8 bases and 1 base, there was a span of 12 bases. The CDR3 consists of 14 residues. CDR1 is MDHEN, CDR2 SYDVKM, per germline. CDR3 in amino acids: CASHRDNSYNEQFF. DNA of the CDR3: TGTGCCAGCCACCGAGATAATTCCTACAATGAGCAGTTCTTC.

V gene TRBV4-1 combines with J gene TRBJ2-2; the D gene is possibly TRBD2 (5 bases). Germline CDR1 is MGHRA and CDR2 is YSYEKL. Trimming took off 0 bases at V and 1 base at J, with 6 bases between the two ends. This CDR3 is 15 amino acids long. CDR3 in amino acids: CASSQEGRNTGELFF. The CDR3 DNA reads TGCGCCAGCAGCCAAGAAGGGAGGAACACCGGGGAGCTGTTTTTT.

The V gene is TRBV27, the J gene TRBJ1-6, with D perhaps matching TRBD1 (6 bases). Trimming took 2 bases from V and 3 from J, leaving 11 bases between them. Germline V gives CDR1 MNHEY, CDR2 SMNVEV (reference sequence). The CDR3 has 16 amino acids. In DNA form, the CDR3 reads TGTGCCAGCAGTTTAACGGGACACCGCTATAATTCACCCCTCCACTTT. The encoded protein is CASSLTGHRYNSPLHF.

V gene TRBV14 combines with J gene TRBJ2-2; a weak D match, TRBD1 (6 bases). With 4 bases removed from V and 0 bases from J, the gap between germline ends came to 9 bases. CDR1 is SGHDN and CDR2 is FVKESK in the germline V gene. This CDR3 spans 15 amino acids. This CDR3 reads CASSPGTTNTGELFF. The CDR3 DNA reads TGTGCCAGCAGCCCTGGGACAACGAACACCGGGGAGCTGTTTTTT.

The gene calls are TRBV6-6 and TRBJ1-6; no clear D gene. The CDR3 has 12 amino acids. V lost 2 bases and J 19 bases, leaving 15 bases between the germline ends. CDR1 and CDR2 (germline): MNHNY, SVGAGI (reference sequence). The CDR3 DNA follows: TGTGCCAGCAGTTACCTCAACACCTCGTGTCACTTT. It encodes CASSYLNTSCHF.

For the CDR3, the DNA is TGTGCCAGCAGCTTAGGACGGCTCAATGAGCAGTTCTTC. Translation gives CASSLGRLNEQFF. The chain employs TRBV7-2 and TRBJ2-1; D gene unclear. Germline lookup yields CDR1 SGHTA and CDR2 FQGNSA. The CDR3 loop spans 13 amino acids. Deletions cut 1 base from V and 6 bases from J, with 7 bases between.

The chain couples TRBV28 to TRBJ1-6, with D perhaps TRBD1 (5 bases). CDR3 length: 15 amino acids. V lost 7 bases to trimming and J lost 4 bases, with 14 bases between them. Germline loops: CDR1 MDHEN, CDR2 SYDVKM. The CDR3 nucleotides are TGTGCCAGCATGGCCGGGACGGAATATAATTCACCCCTCCACTTT. Translation: CASMAGTEYNSPLHF.

J is TRBJ1-1 and V is TRBV4-3; 7 bases match TRBD1. V dropped 3 bases and J dropped 3; count of bases not matched to a gene: 4. Germline loops: CDR1 LGHNA, CDR2 YSLEER. The CDR3 has 14 residues. This chain's CDR3 is CASSQHTGDTEAFF. CDR3 DNA sequence: TGCGCCAGCAGCCAGCACACAGGGGACACTGAAGCTTTCTTT.

The V and J genes are TRBV28 and TRBJ1-2; D uncertain. V was trimmed by 7 bases and J by 4 bases, leaving 10 bases between them. Germline V CDR1 and CDR2: MDHEN, SYDVKM. CDR3 length: 12 residues. The CDR3 bases are TGTGCCAGCACTTCACGGGGCTATGGCTACACCTTC. Amino acids: CASTSRGYGYTF.